This T cell receptor beta chain was documented in a study of blood T cell repertoires in COVID-19. Looking at the study overall: Specimens from acute and convalescent COVID-19 originated in the United States, Italy and Spain.

In the authors' workflow: Reference gene primer amplification gave estimated nucleated cell counts. The table came from immunoSEQ multiplex PCR; TCRdb's copy has only in-frame clones and leaves some out. D and trimming were read from the DNA, whereas the V and J calls and clone size are those reported in that table. This sample has about 250,000 clones; 89% occur once, and the top ten carry around 4.6%. CDR1 and CDR2 (germline): LNHDA, SQIVND (reference sequence). V shed 6 bases and J shed 0 bases, with 15 bases lying between them. This CDR3 comprises 16 residues. This clone appeared once. V is TRBV19 and J is TRBJ1-3; tentative D call: TRBD1 (5 bases). The specimen sequenced was peripheral blood. The TCR was taken from a woman aged 40 to 50 who had recovered from COVID-19. The DNA of the CDR3 is TGTGCCAGTAGGCCGGGACTCTTCGCCTCTGGAAACACCATATATTTT. Protein: CASRPGLFASGNTIYF. The full variable domain, with the rest looked up from reference TRBV19 and TRBJ1-3, is DGGITQSPKYLFRKEGQNVTLSCEQNLNHDAMYWYRQDPGQGLRLIYYSQIVNDFQKGDIAEGYSVSREKKESFPLTVTSAQKNPTAFYLCASRPGLFASGNTIYFGEGSWLTVV.